This paragraph reports one TCR beta chain. These data come from a study of blood T cell repertoires in COVID-19. Background on the study: PBMCs, B-cell-depleted T cells, or T cells provided the cDNA or gDNA that made up the material.

The V and J ends lost 1 base and 0 bases respectively, with 6 bases between them. Germline lookup yields CDR1 GTSNPN and CDR2 SVGIG (reference sequence). The length of the CDR3 is 13 residues. Some clones are missing from TCRdb's copy, which holds only in-frame ones; the method was immunoSEQ multiplex PCR. This table has 250,000 or so clones, roughly nine tenths appearing once. The genes are TRBV30 and TRBJ1-2, with D hard to call. The sample taken for sequencing was peripheral blood. The receptor was derived from a woman aged 40 to 50 who had recovered from COVID-19. The DNA for the CDR3 is TGTGCCTGGAGTGGGCAGTCTAACTATGGCTACACCTTC. Residues: CAWSGQSNYGYTF.